This T cell receptor beta chain appears in the sequencing data of a study of cytomegalovirus exposure and HLA in healthy donors. Looked up from germline, CDR1 is MDHEN and CDR2 is SYDVKM. This CDR3 is 15 amino acids long. V lost 5 bases and J lost 3; bases outside the gene matches: 8. The PCR employed 60 Vbeta primers together with 13 Jbeta primers. Produced via immunoSEQ multiplex PCR; TCRdb's table is partial and in-frame only. This table has 150,000 to 200,000 clones, 81% appearing once. The sequenced material came from PBMCs. This chain links TRBV28 with TRBJ1-2, with 8 bases that match TRBD1. This TCR was recovered from a man aged 40-49 years in good health and CMV-seropositive. CDR3 residues: CASSPSDRVHYGYTF. The CDR3 DNA reads TGTGCCAGCAGTCCATCGGACAGGGTTCACTATGGCTACACCTTC.